Given below is one T cell receptor beta chain in context. The data stem from a study of T cells after yellow fever vaccination. TCRdb used MiXCR to reprocess the 5' RACE reads, holding one entry per CDR3 protein. This table has 95,000 to 100,000 distinct CDR3 sequences, under 6.5% appearing once. Trimming cost V 6 bases and J 5 bases; bases outside gene matches: 12. The CDR3 consists of 15 residues. The germline gives CDR1 LNHDA, CDR2 SQIVND (reference sequence). The sequencing used CD8+ T cells sorted from PBMCs, collected 10 days after the yellow fever booster vaccination. The receptor comes from a man in his late teens or twenties who received the YFV17D yellow fever vaccine. V gene TRBV19 combines with J gene TRBJ2-5, with 7 positions matching TRBD1. The DNA for the CDR3 is TGTGCCAGTAGCAACAGGGGAAGACGACTTGAGACCCAGTACTTC. Translation gives CASSNRGRRLETQYF.